A selection of T cell receptor beta chains follows, all from one sample in a study of cytomegalovirus exposure and HLA in healthy donors. Repertoires were generated with immunoSEQ multiplex PCR, while TCRdb's copy carries only in-frame clones and drops some. The table lists 250,000 or so clones, 87% of them singletons. Input material: PBMCs. Source of these receptors: a man between 18 and 35 years old in good health and CMV-seronegative. Both conserved end residues are part of each CDR3. A D gene is named only where the DNA matches it firmly. Clone size is given for some rows only: seen once, a few or many times, or a class if the clone is expanded.

d_gene,j_gene,v_gene,abundance,CDR3aa,CDR3nt
NA,TRBJ2-7,TRBV11-2,NA,CASSPATSSYGQYF,TGTGCCAGCAGCCCCGCAACTAGTTCATATGGGCAGTACTTC
TRBD2,TRBJ2-1,TRBV27,NA,CASSPLGLAGGGGPYNEQFF,TGTGCCAGCAGTCCCTTGGGACTAGCGGGAGGTGGAGGTCCCTACAATGAGCAGTTCTTC
NA,TRBJ2-7,TRBV11-2,NA,CASSLSQYYEQYF,TGTGCCAGCAGCTTGAGCCAATACTACGAGCAGTACTTC
NA,TRBJ2-7,TRBV10-1,NA,CATTGTGTYEQYF,TGCGCCACTACCGGGACTGGTACCTACGAGCAGTACTTC
TRBD1,TRBJ1-2,TRBV19,NA,CASSPRDRLYGYTF,TGTGCCAGTAGTCCCCGGGACAGGCTCTATGGCTACACCTTC
TRBD2,TRBJ2-1,TRBV7-2,once,CASSLGAQREAYNEQFF,TGTGCCAGCAGCTTAGGGGCCCAGCGGGAGGCTTACAATGAGCAGTTCTTC
TRBD1,TRBJ2-5,TRBV9,NA,CASSIGGQGSETQYF,TGTGCCAGCAGCATCGGAGGACAGGGGTCAGAGACCCAGTACTTC
NA,TRBJ2-7,TRBV28,NA,CASDREDRHYEQYF,TGTGCCAGCGACAGGGAGGATAGGCACTACGAGCAGTACTTC
TRBD1,TRBJ1-6,TRBV5-5,NA,CASSLGQGASNSPLHF,TGTGCCAGCAGCTTGGGGCAGGGGGCGTCCAATTCACCCCTCCACTTT
NA,TRBJ2-2,TRBV7-3,few,CASSPLGGGELFF,TGTGCCAGCAGCCCCCTCGGGGGCGGGGAGCTGTTTTTT
TRBD2,TRBJ2-3,TRBV5-1,NA,CASSLQSISRGGGTDTQYF,TGCGCCAGCAGCTTGCAATCCATTAGCCGCGGGGGAGGCACAGATACGCAGTATTTT
NA,TRBJ2-7,TRBV27,NA,CASTQGRGASEQYF,TGTGCCAGCACCCAGGGGAGGGGGGCCAGCGAGCAGTACTTC
TRBD2,TRBJ2-1,TRBV7-9,NA,CASSLNGGGRNEQFF,TGTGCCAGCAGCTTAAATGGCGGGGGGAGGAATGAGCAGTTCTTC
TRBD1,TRBJ2-3,TRBV5-1,NA,CASSNGQGAHDTQYF,TGCGCCAGCAGCAATGGACAGGGGGCACATGATACGCAGTATTTT
NA,TRBJ1-1,TRBV4-1,NA,CASSLINGGAEAFF,TGCGCCAGCAGCCTCATCAACGGGGGGGCGGAAGCTTTCTTT
NA,TRBJ2-5,TRBV20-1,NA,CSAEHQETQYF,TGCAGTGCCGAGCACCAAGAGACCCAGTACTTC
NA,TRBJ1-4,TRBV28,NA,CASSFRGNREKLFF,TGTGCCAGCAGTTTTCGGGGGAATCGGGAAAAACTGTTTTTT
NA,TRBJ2-5,TRBV7-2,NA,CASSFGGGRSETQYF,TGTGCCAGCAGCTTTGGGGGGGGCCGTAGTGAGACCCAGTACTTC
TRBD1,TRBJ1-2,TRBV28,NA,CASSLGQGTYGYTF,TGTGCCAGCAGTTTAGGACAGGGGACTTATGGCTACACCTTC
NA,TRBJ2-3,TRBV13,NA,CASSSRSSTDTQYF,TGTGCCAGCAGCTCCCGGTCTAGCACAGATACGCAGTATTTT
NA,TRBJ2-5,TRBV19,NA,CASSSRQGKETQYF,TGTGCCAGTAGTAGCCGCCAGGGTAAAGAGACCCAGTACTTC
NA,TRBJ2-7,TRBV11-3,NA,CASSLDNSYEQYF,TGTGCCAGCAGCTTAGACAATTCCTACGAGCAGTACTTC
NA,TRBJ2-3,TRBV7-2,NA,CASIISRGGTDTQYF,TGTGCCAGCATCATTTCCCGCGGGGGCACAGATACGCAGTATTTT
TRBD2,TRBJ2-1,TRBV5-4,NA,CASSFLAGGKNEQFF,TGTGCCAGCAGCTTTCTAGCGGGAGGTAAGAATGAGCAGTTCTTC
NA,TRBJ2-7,TRBV7-9,NA,CASSLSRHEQYF,TGTGCCAGCAGCCTTAGTCGCCACGAGCAGTACTTC
TRBD2,TRBJ2-3,TRBV5-4,NA,CASSQTLLAGGTDTQYF,TGTGCCAGCAGCCAGACCCTACTAGCGGGGGGCACAGATACGCAGTATTTT
NA,TRBJ2-3,TRBV7-2,NA,CASSFTHLSDTQYF,TGTGCCAGCAGCTTCACCCACTTGTCGGATACGCAGTATTTT
TRBD2,TRBJ2-1,TRBV6-6,NA,CASIQLAVGSNEQFF,TGTGCCAGCATCCAACTAGCGGTGGGATCGAATGAGCAGTTCTTC
TRBD2,TRBJ2-3,TRBV5-1,NA,CASTRGGSDTQYF,TGCGCCAGCACCCGGGGGGGCTCAGATACGCAGTATTTT
NA,TRBJ2-1,TRBV20-1,NA,CSAGRTPQFF,TGCAGTGCTGGGAGGACTCCGCAGTTCTTC
TRBD2,TRBJ2-7,TRBV4-2,NA,CASSLVEASGSHEQYF,TGTGCCAGCAGCCTGGTTGAGGCTAGCGGGAGCCACGAGCAGTACTTC